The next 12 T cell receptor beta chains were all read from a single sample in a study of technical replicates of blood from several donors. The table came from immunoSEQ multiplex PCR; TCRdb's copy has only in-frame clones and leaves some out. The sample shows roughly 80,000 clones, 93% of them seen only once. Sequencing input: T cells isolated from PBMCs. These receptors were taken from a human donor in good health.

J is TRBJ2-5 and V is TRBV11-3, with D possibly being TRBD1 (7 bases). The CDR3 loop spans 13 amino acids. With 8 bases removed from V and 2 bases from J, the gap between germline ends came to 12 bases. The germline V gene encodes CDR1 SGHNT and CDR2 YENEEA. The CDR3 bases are TGTGCCAGCGGAGGGACAGATCAAGAGACCCAGTACTTC. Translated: CASGGTDQETQYF.

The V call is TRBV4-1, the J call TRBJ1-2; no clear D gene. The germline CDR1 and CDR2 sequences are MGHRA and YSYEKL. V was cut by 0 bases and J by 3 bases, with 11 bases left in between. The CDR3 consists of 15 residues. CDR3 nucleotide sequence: TGCGCCAGCAGCCAAGATCGCGGGGAACACTATGGCTACACCTTC. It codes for CASSQDRGEHYGYTF.

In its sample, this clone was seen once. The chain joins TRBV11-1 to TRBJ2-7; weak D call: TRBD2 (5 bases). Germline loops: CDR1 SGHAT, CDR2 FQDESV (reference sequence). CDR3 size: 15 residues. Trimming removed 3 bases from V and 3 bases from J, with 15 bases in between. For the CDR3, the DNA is TGTGCCAGCAGCTTGGGGAGATCAAATTTCTACGAGCAGTACTTC. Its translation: CASSLGRSNFYEQYF.

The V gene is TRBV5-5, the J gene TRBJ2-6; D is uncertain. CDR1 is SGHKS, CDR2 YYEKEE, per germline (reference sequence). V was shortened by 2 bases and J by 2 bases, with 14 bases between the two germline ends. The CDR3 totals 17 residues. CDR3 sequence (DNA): TGTGCCAGCAGCTTCCGACTGTTCCCTACTGGGGCCAACGTCCTGACTTTC. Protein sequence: CASSFRLFPTGANVLTF.

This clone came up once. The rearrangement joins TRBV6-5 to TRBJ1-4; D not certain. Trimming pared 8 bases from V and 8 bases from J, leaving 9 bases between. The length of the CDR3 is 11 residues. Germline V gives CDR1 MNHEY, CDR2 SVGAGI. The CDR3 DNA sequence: TGTGCCAGCGGACGGGGAGAAAAACTGTTTTTT. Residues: CASGRGEKLFF.

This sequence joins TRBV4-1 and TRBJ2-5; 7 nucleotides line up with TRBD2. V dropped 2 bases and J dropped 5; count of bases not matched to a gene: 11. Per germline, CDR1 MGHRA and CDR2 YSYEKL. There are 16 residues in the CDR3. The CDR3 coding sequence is TGCGCCAGCAGCCAACCCTCAGCGGGAACGTGGGAGACCCAGTACTTC. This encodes CASSQPSAGTWETQYF.

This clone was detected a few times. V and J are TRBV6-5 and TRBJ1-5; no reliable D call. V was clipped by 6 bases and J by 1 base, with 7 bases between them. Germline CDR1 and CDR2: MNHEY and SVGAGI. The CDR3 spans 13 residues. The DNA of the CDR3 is TGTGCCAGCAGCGGGATGAGCAATCAGCCCCAGCATTTT. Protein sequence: CASSGMSNQPQHF.

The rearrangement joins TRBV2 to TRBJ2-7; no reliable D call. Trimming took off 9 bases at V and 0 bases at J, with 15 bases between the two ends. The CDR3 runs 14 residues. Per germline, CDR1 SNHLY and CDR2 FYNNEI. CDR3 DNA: TGTGCCAGACGACGGGTTAGTGTCTCCTACGAGCAGTACTTC. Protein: CARRRVSVSYEQYF.

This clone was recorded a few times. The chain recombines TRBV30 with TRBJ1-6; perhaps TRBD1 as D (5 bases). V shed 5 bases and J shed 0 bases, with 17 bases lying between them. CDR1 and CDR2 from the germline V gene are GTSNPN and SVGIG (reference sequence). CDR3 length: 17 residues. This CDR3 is CAWDRGDGRSYNSPLHF. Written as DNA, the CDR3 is TGTGCCTGGGATCGGGGGGACGGACGCTCCTATAATTCACCCCTCCACTTT.

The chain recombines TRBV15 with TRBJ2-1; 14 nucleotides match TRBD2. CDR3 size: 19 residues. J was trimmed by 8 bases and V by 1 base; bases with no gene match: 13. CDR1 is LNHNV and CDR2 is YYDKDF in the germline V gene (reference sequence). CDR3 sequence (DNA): TGTGCCACCAGCAGAGTCTGGCGAAGACTAGCGGGGGGGCGGGATGAGCAGTTCTTC. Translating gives CATSRVWRRLAGGRDEQFF.

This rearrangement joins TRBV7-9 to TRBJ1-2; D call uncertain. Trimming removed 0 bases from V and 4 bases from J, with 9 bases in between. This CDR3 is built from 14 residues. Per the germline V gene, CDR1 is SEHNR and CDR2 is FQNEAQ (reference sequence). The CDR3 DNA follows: TGTGCCAGCAGCTTAGCGCCGGGTCGCTATGGCTACACCTTC. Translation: CASSLAPGRYGYTF.

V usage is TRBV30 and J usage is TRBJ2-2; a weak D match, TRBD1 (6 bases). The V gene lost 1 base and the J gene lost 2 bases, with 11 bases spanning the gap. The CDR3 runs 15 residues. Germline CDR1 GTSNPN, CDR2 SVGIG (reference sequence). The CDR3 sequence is CAWSALGANTGELFF. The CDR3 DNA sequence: TGTGCCTGGAGTGCCCTGGGGGCTAACACCGGGGAGCTGTTTTTT.